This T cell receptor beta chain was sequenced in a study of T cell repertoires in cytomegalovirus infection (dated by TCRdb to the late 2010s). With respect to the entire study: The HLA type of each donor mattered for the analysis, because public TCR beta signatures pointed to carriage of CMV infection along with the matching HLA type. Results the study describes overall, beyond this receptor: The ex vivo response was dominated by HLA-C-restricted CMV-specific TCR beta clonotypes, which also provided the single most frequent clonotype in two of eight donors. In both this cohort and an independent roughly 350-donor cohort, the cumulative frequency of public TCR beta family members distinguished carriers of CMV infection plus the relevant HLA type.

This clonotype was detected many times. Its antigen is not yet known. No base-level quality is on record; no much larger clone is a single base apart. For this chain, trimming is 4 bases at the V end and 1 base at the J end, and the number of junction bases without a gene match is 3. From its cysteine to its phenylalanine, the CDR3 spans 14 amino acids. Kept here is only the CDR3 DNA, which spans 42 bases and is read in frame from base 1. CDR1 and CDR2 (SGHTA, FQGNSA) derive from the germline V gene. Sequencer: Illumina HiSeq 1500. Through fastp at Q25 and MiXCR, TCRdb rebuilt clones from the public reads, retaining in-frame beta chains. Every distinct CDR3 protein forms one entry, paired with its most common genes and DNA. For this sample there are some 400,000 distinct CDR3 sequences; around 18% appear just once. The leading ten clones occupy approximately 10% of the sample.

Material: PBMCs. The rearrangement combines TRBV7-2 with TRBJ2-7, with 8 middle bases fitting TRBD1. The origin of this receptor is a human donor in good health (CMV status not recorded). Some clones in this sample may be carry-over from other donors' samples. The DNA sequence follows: TGTGCCAGCAGCTCTCAGGGGGCTTCCTACGAGCAGTACTTC. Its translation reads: CASSSQGASYEQYF.